These 20 T cell receptor beta chains were sequenced from one sample in a study of blood T cell repertoires in COVID-19 (dated by TCRdb to about 2020). Receptor libraries were prepared by the immunoSEQ multiplex PCR assay. TCRdb obtained this table from immuneACCESS and retained in-frame rearrangements with V and J assigned. These tables miss some clones; where compared with another copy, unresolved V genes account for less than half of the shortfall, and the remainder is unexplained. This sample gives around 270,000 clones in total; about 89% of them show up just once. Jointly, the top ten make up about 4.2% of the sample. Sequenced material: peripheral blood. These receptors were collected from a man aged 35-49 years with acute or convalescent COVID-19.

V is TRBV10-2 and J is TRBJ2-7; 8 bases match TRBD2. CDR3 size: 16 residues. J was trimmed by 0 bases and V by 3 bases; bases with no gene match: 7. Germline V gives CDR1 WSHSY, CDR2 SAAADI. The CDR3 sequence: CASSDNRRGDSYEQYF. CDR3 DNA sequence: TGCGCCAGCAGTGACAATCGGCGGGGGGACTCCTACGAGCAGTACTTC.

This clone occurred once. V is TRBV6-2 or TRBV6-3 and J is TRBJ1-5; no firm D call. CDR3 length equals 12 residues. V was trimmed by 5 bases and J by 5 bases, leaving 7 bases between them. Germline CDR1 is MNHEY and CDR2 is SVGEGT. CDR3 sequence reads: CASSRNYQPQHF. CDR3 DNA: TGTGCCAGCAGTCGAAACTATCAGCCCCAGCATTTT.

This chain connects TRBV15 to TRBJ2-3; D is possibly TRBD1 (5 bases). With 0 bases removed from V and 5 bases from J, the gap between germline ends came to 18 bases. This CDR3 spans 17 amino acids. CDR1 and CDR2 from the germline V gene are LNHNV and YYDKDF (reference sequence). In DNA form, the CDR3 reads TGTGCCACCAGCAGAGATCAAGGAGCGTTTCAGGGAGATACGCAGTATTTT. Its translation is CATSRDQGAFQGDTQYF.

The V gene is TRBV5-1, the J gene TRBJ1-1; tentatively, D is TRBD1 (5 bases). The CDR3 spans 13 residues. The V gene's germline CDR1 is SGHRS and CDR2 YFSETQ. V lost 1 base and J lost 8, with 12 bases in between. CDR3 coding DNA: TGCGCCAGCAGCTTGCAAATGGGGGGAGAAGCTTTCTTT. Translation: CASSLQMGGEAFF.

The CDR3 DNA follows: TGTGCCAGCAGCTTGGGCGGGGGTCGGGATGAAGCTTTCTTT. Translating gives CASSLGGGRDEAFF. The chain links TRBV7-9 to TRBJ1-1; D might be TRBD1 (5 bases). The germline V gene has CDR1 SEHNR and CDR2 FQNEAQ (reference sequence). Deletions cut 3 bases from V and 7 bases from J, with 15 bases between. The CDR3 runs 14 residues.

J is TRBJ2-7 and V is TRBV12-5, with a possible D match to TRBD1 (5 bases). Germline V gene sequence: CDR1 LGHNT, CDR2 FRNRAP. Trimming cost V 1 base and J 1 base, with 8 bases left between them. The CDR3 contains 14 residues. Here the CDR3 reads CASGLGGLSYEQYF. The CDR3 coding sequence is TGTGCTAGTGGTTTGGGGGGCCTTTCCTACGAGCAGTACTTC.

This chain connects TRBV19 to TRBJ1-4, with 7 bases aligning to TRBD1. The CDR3 is 16 residues long. Trimming removed 0 bases from V and 6 bases from J; junction bases left unmatched: 7. The germline V gene has CDR1 LNHDA and CDR2 SQIVND (reference sequence). The CDR3 sequence: CASSIDTGVGDEKLFF. In nucleotides, the CDR3 is TGTGCCAGTAGTATAGACACAGGGGTGGGAGATGAAAAACTGTTTTTT.

This clone was seen more than once but under ten times. The V gene is TRBV2, the J gene TRBJ1-2, with D maybe TRBD1 (6 bases). The germline V gene has CDR1 SNHLY and CDR2 FYNNEI. The CDR3 length is 15 residues. V lost 2 bases, J lost 6 bases, and 16 bases lay in between. This CDR3 is CASSERGGRLDGYTF. CDR3 nucleotides: TGTGCCAGCAGTGAACGGGGGGGGCGTCTGGATGGCTACACCTTC.

The chain couples TRBV24-1 to TRBJ2-7; 8 nucleotides match TRBD1. The length of the CDR3 is 13 residues. With V trimmed by 5 bases and J by 4 bases, 3 bases remained unmatched. Germline CDR1 and CDR2: KGHDR and SFDVKD. This CDR3 reads CATSAGGRYEQYF. The CDR3 DNA follows: TGTGCCACCAGTGCAGGGGGCAGGTACGAGCAGTACTTC.

The V gene is TRBV15, the J gene TRBJ1-1, with D tentatively TRBD1 (6 bases). Trimming took off 2 bases at V and 1 base at J, with 11 bases between the two ends. The V gene's germline CDR1 is LNHNV and CDR2 YYDKDF (reference sequence). This CDR3 comprises 15 residues. The CDR3: CATSRTGIQNTEAFF. The DNA of the CDR3 is TGTGCCACCAGCAGAACAGGGATCCAGAACACTGAAGCTTTCTTT.

The chain links TRBV19 to TRBJ1-5, with 7 bases lining up with TRBD1. The CDR3 spans 14 residues. From germline, CDR1 is LNHDA and CDR2 SQIVND (reference sequence). With V trimmed by 6 bases and J by 4 bases, 6 bases remained unmatched. CDR3 in amino acids: CASRGTAINQPQHF. In DNA, the CDR3 is TGTGCCAGTAGGGGGACAGCGATTAATCAGCCCCAGCATTTT.

This clone came up once. The CDR3 DNA reads as TGCGCCAGCAGCTTGGAAGGGGCTCAGTACTTC. The encoded protein is CASSLEGAQYF. The chain employs TRBV5-1 and TRBJ2-7; the D gene is possibly TRBD1 (5 bases). V lost 0 bases and J lost 10, with 8 bases in between. Per the germline V gene, CDR1 is SGHRS and CDR2 is YFSETQ. CDR3 length: 11 residues.

This clone has just a few counts. The CDR3 is CASSIDSMNTEAFF. As DNA, the CDR3 is TGTGCCAGCAGTATCGACAGTATGAACACTGAAGCTTTCTTT. This chain joins TRBV6-5 and TRBJ1-1, with D perhaps TRBD1 (5 bases). Trimming stripped 5 bases from V and 0 bases from J, with 10 bases between. The CDR3 loop spans 14 amino acids. CDR1 MNHEY and CDR2 SVGAGI come from the germline V gene.

The J gene is TRBJ2-7, the V gene TRBV13, with 8 bases aligning to TRBD2. The V gene end was trimmed by 2 bases and the J gene end by 4 bases; junction bases not matched to a gene: 7. This CDR3 contains 15 residues. Germline CDR1 reads PRHDT; CDR2 reads FYEKMQ (reference sequence). The CDR3 DNA reads as TGTGCCAGCAGCTTACTAACTAGCGGCGGTTACGAGCAGTACTTC. Translated: CASSLLTSGGYEQYF.

The chain has TRBV2 and TRBJ1-1, with D unresolved. The germline CDR1 and CDR2 sequences are SNHLY and FYNNEI. V lost 2 bases, J lost 3 bases, and 10 bases lay in between. The CDR3 has 14 amino acids. The CDR3 protein is CASSETRRDTEAFF. For the CDR3, the DNA is TGTGCCAGCAGTGAAACCCGGAGGGACACTGAAGCTTTCTTT. The full variable domain, its missing parts supplied by reference TRBV2 and TRBJ1-1, is EPEVTQTPSHQVTQMGQEVILRCVPISNHLYFYWYRQILGQKVEFLVSFYNNEISEKSEIFDDQFSVERPDGSNFTLKIRSTKLEDSAMYFCASSETRRDTEAFFGQGTRLTVV.

The chain uses TRBV6-1 and TRBJ1-6; no clear D. Germline CDR1 reads MNHNS; CDR2 reads SASEGT. The CDR3 has 16 residues. Between the trimmed V and J ends, which lost 3 bases and 7 bases, there was a span of 16 bases. CDR3 nucleotides: TGTGCCAGCAGTGACGCTGGGCAGGTCCGAAATTCACCCCTCCACTTT. Residues: CASSDAGQVRNSPLHF.

This clone was seen just once. The chain uses TRBV5-1 and TRBJ2-2; 8 bases line up with TRBD1. V gave up 4 bases and J gave up 0 bases; unmatched junction bases: 2. The germline CDR1 and CDR2 sequences are SGHRS and YFSETQ. The length of the CDR3 is 15 residues. CDR3 DNA: TGCGCCAGCAGCATGACAGGGGCGAACACCGGGGAGCTGTTTTTT. The encoded protein is CASSMTGANTGELFF.

The rearrangement links TRBV2 to TRBJ2-1; the D gene is possibly TRBD1 (6 bases). This CDR3 has 14 amino acids. Between the trimmed V and J ends, which lost 10 bases and 8 bases, there was a span of 21 bases. CDR1 SNHLY and CDR2 FYNNEI come from the germline V gene. The CDR3 sequence is CATRVQGSSHEQFF. CDR3 DNA: TGTGCCACCCGAGTCCAGGGGTCCAGTCATGAGCAGTTCTTC.

The DNA of the CDR3 is TGTGCCAGCAGCTTCACAGGCAATCAGCCCCAGCATTTT. Its translation: CASSFTGNQPQHF. The chain carries TRBV7-2 and TRBJ1-5; no clear D. The CDR3 covers 13 residues. The germline V gene encodes CDR1 SGHTA and CDR2 FQGNSA. V was pared by 3 bases and J by 2 bases, with 5 bases between.

This clone was seen a few times. The DNA for the CDR3 is TGTGCCAGCAGAAACAGGGGTATAAGCTCCTACGAGCAGTACTTC. It translates to CASRNRGISSYEQYF. V gene TRBV5-6 combines with J gene TRBJ2-7; 7 bases agree with TRBD1. Germline-derived CDR1 and CDR2 are SGHDT and YYEEEE. This CDR3 is 15 amino acids long. The trim removed 5 bases at V and 0 bases at J, leaving 8 bases unmatched.